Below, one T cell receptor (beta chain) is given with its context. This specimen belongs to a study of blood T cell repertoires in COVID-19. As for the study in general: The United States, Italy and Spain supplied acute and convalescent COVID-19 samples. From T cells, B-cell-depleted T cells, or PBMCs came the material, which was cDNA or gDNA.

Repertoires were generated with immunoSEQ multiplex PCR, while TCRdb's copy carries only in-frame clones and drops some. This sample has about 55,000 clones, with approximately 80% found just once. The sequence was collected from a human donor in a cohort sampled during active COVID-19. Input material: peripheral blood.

This CDR3 is CASSLATGSSYEQYF. The CDR3, as DNA: TGTGCCAGCAGCTTAGCGACAGGGAGCTCCTACGAGCAGTACTTC. The chain couples TRBV7-8 to TRBJ2-7, with 7 bases that match TRBD1. CDR3 size: 15 residues. The V and J ends lost 0 bases and 0 bases, in that order; junction bases with no gene match: 2. CDR1 is SGHVS and CDR2 is FQNEAQ in the germline V gene.